The present T cell receptor (beta chain) was sequenced within a study of blood T cell repertoires in COVID-19. Study-wide context: COVID-19 samples collected from the United States, Italy and Spain covered acute and convalescent phases. T cells, B-cell-depleted T cells, or PBMCs supplied cDNA or gDNA.

This clone was counted between two and nine times. The V and J ends lost 0 bases and 4 bases respectively, with 15 bases between them. The CDR3 has 16 amino acids. Germline CDR1 reads SGHTA; CDR2 reads FQGNSA. In the source study's methods: Reference gene primer amplification gave estimated nucleated cell counts. TCRdb's table, derived via immunoSEQ multiplex PCR, lists solely in-frame clones and lacks some. Clonal size and the V and J genes are those of that table, whereas D and trimming came from the DNA. The table has about 100,000 clones, about 88% seen once. The sequenced material came from peripheral blood. The V call is TRBV7-2, the J call TRBJ2-5; a possible D gene is TRBD2 (6 bases). The source is a man older than 75 with acute or convalescent COVID-19. The CDR3 loop reads CASSLAGGYRRETQYF. DNA for the CDR3: TGTGCCAGCAGCTTAGCAGGAGGGTACCGTCGAGAGACCCAGTACTTC.